This T cell receptor (beta chain) was identified in a study of T-cell memory formation after mild COVID-19. Study summary: The two donors had largely donor-specific TCR clusters. Study-level findings and limits: Mainly CM and EM harbored the contracting CD4+ clones; mainly EMRA harbored the CD8+ ones. The pre-infection memory compartment contained some responding clones, suggesting cross-reactive memory joined.

Germline V lookup: CDR1 SGHRS, CDR2 YFSETQ. There are 17 residues in the CDR3. The V segment lost 1 base and the J segment 2 bases; nucleotides outside the gene matches: 5. In TCRdb, the 5' RACE reads were re-called with MiXCR into one record per CDR3 protein. The data hold about 340,000 distinct CDR3 sequences, with about an eighth observed a single time. A remark on this clonotype: Its antigen is as yet unknown.

The TCR comes from a man between 18 and 29 years old who had mild COVID-19 (a few samples of this study predate the infection). Cell type and time point are not known. The genes are TRBV5-1 and TRBJ2-3, with 12 bases aligning to TRBD2. The source material was PBMCs or a T cell subset sorted from them (not recorded which). The CDR3 here is CASSLTSGGLSTDTQYF. The DNA of the CDR3 is TGCGCCAGCAGCTTGACTAGCGGGGGGCTCTCCACAGATACGCAGTATTTT.